The source of this TCR beta chain is a study of blood T cell repertoires in COVID-19. Study-level information: Acute-phase and convalescent COVID-19 samples originated in the United States, Italy and Spain. Sources were T cells, B-cell-depleted T cells, or PBMCs; the material itself was cDNA or gDNA.

Authors' analysis steps: Nucleated cell counts were estimated from reference gene primer amplification. TCRdb's table, derived via immunoSEQ multiplex PCR, lists solely in-frame clones and lacks some. V, J and clone size reflect that table, while D and trimming were determined from the DNA. Of roughly 100,000 clones listed, about 80% were seen once; the top ten hold roughly 3.3%. Germline assignment: CDR1 SGHAT and CDR2 FQNNGV. Losses at the gene ends were 2 bases for V and 3 bases for J; bases not matched to a gene: 10. The CDR3 contains 16 residues. The sample taken for sequencing was peripheral blood. This TCR was recovered from an elderly woman with active or convalescent COVID-19. The chain recombines TRBV11-2 with TRBJ2-7, with 7 bases identical to TRBD1. The CDR3 nucleotides are TGTGCCAGCAGCTTACCGTGGCTGCAGGGGGTCTACGAGCAGTACTTC. It is translated as CASSLPWLQGVYEQYF.